The clone carrying this TCR beta chain has ten or more counts. Individual cDNA molecules received unique molecular identifiers during library preparation. One entry per CDR3 protein results from TCRdb running MiXCR on the 5' RACE reads. The data show tens of thousands of distinct CDR3 sequences, roughly 6.5% seen once. The data stem from a study of early T cells in non-severe SARS-CoV-2 infection. The CDR3 is 14 amino acids. Germline CDR1 is KGHDR and CDR2 is SFDVKD. Losses at the gene ends were 9 bases for V and 2 bases for J; bases not matched to a gene: 4. This TCR came from an adult who was a healthcare worker with PCR-confirmed SARS-CoV-2 infection or an uninfected control (not recorded which). The sequencing used whole blood, collected at baseline. The chain combines TRBV24-1 with TRBJ1-3, with 9 nucleotides matching TRBD1. The CDR3 DNA sequence: TGTGCCACCGGAAGGACAGGGGCTGGAAACACCATATATTTT. It is translated as CATGRTGAGNTIYF.